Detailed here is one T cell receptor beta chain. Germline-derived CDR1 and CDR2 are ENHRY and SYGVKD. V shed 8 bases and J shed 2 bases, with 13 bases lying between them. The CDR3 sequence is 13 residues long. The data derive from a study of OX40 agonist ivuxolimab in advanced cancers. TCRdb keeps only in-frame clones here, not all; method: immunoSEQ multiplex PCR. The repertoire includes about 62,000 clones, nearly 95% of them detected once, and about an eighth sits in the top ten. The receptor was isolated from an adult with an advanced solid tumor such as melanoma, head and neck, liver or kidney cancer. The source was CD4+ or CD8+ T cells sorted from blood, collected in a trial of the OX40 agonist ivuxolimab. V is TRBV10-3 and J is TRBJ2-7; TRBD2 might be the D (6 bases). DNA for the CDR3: TGTGCCATCGAACGGGAGTTCGCCTACGAGCAGTACTTC. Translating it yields CAIEREFAYEQYF.